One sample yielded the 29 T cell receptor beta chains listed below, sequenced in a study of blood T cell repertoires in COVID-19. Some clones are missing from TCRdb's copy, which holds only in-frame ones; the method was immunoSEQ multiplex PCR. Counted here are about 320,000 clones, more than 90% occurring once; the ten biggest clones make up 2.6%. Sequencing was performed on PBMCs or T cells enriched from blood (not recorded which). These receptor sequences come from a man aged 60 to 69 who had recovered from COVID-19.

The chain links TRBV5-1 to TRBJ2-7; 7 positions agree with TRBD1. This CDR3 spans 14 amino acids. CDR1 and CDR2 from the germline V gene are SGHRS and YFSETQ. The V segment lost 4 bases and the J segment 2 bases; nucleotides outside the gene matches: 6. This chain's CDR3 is CASSVDRRTYEQYF. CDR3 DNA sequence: TGCGCCAGCAGCGTGGACAGGCGTACCTACGAGCAGTACTTC.

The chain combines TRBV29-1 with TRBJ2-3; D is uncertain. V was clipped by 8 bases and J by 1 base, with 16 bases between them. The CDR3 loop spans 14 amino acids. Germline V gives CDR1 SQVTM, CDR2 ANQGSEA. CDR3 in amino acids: CSYLGSDGTDTQYF. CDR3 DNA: TGCAGCTACCTCGGGTCTGATGGCACAGATACGCAGTATTTT.

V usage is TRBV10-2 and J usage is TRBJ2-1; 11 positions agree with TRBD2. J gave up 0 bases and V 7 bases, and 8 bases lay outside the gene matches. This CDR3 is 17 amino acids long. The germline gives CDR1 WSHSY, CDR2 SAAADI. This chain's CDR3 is CASMGTSGSSSYNEQFF. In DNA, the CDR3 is TGCGCCAGCATGGGGACTAGCGGCTCGAGCTCCTACAATGAGCAGTTCTTC.

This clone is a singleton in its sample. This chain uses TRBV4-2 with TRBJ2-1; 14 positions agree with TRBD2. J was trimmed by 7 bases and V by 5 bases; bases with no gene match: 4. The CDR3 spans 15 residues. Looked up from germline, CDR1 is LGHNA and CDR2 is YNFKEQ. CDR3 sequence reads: CASSSGTSGGNEQFF. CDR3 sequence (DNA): TGTGCCAGCAGCAGCGGGACTAGCGGGGGAAATGAGCAGTTCTTC.

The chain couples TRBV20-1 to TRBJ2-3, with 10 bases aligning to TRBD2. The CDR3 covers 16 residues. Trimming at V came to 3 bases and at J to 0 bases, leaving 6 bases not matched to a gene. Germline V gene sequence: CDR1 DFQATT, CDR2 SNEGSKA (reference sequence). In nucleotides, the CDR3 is TGCAGTGCTAGTCCGGCTAGCGGGGGTAGCACAGATACGCAGTATTTT. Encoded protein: CSASPASGGSTDTQYF.

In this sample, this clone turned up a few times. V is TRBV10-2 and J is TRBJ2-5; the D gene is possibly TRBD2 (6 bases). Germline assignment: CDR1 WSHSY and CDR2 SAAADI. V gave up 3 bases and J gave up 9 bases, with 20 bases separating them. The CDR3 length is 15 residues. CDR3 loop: CASSEQLTTLAAQYF. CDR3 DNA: TGCGCCAGCAGTGAACAGCTCACGACCTTAGCGGCCCAGTACTTC.

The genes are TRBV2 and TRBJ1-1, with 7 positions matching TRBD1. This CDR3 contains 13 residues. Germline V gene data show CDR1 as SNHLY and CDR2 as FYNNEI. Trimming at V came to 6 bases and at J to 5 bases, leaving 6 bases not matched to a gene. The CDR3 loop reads CASSYRGRTEAFF. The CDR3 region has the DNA TGTGCCAGCAGCTACAGGGGAAGGACTGAAGCTTTCTTT.

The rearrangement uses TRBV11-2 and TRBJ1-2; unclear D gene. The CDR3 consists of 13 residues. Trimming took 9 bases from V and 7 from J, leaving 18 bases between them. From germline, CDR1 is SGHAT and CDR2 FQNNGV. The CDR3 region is CASGRTTEGGYTF. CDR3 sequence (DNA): TGTGCCAGTGGGCGAACAACCGAGGGTGGCTACACCTTC.

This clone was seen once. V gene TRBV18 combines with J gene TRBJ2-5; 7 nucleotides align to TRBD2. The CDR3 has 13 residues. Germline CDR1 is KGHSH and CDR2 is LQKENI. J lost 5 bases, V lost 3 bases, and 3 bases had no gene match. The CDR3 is CASSPTSKETQYF. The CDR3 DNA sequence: TGTGCCAGCTCACCGACTAGCAAGGAGACCCAGTACTTC.

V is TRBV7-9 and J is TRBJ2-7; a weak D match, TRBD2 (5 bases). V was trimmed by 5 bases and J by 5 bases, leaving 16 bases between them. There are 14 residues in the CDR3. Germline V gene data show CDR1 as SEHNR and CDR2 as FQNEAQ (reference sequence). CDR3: CASSPLVRSDEQYF. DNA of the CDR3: TGTGCCAGCAGCCCACTAGTACGGTCTGACGAGCAGTACTTC.

This CDR3 is CSVNDRAGNTIYF. DNA of the CDR3: TGCAGCGTTAACGACAGGGCTGGAAACACCATATATTTT. This chain joins TRBV29-1 and TRBJ1-3; 7 bases agree with TRBD1. V lost 5 bases and J lost 2; bases outside the gene matches: 3. The germline gives CDR1 SQVTM, CDR2 ANQGSEA. CDR3 length equals 13 residues. Together with reference TRBV29-1 and TRBJ1-3, the CDR3 gives the full variable domain: SAVISQKPSRDICQRGTSLTIQCQVDSQVTMMFWYRQQPGQSLTLIATANQGSEATYESGFVIDKFPISRPNLTFSTLTVSNMSPEDSSIYLCSVNDRAGNTIYFGEGSWLTVV.

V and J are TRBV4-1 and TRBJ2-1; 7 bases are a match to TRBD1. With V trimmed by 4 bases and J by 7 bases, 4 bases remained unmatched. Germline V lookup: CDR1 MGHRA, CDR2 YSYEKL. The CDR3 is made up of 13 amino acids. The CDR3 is CASSPDRANEQFF. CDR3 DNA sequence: TGCGCCAGCAGCCCTGACAGGGCAAATGAGCAGTTCTTC.

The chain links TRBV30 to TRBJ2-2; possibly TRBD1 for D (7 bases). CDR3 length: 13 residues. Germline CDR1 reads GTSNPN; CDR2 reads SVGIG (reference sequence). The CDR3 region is CGRGTANTGELFF. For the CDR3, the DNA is TGTGGACGGGGGACAGCGAACACCGGGGAGCTGTTTTTT.

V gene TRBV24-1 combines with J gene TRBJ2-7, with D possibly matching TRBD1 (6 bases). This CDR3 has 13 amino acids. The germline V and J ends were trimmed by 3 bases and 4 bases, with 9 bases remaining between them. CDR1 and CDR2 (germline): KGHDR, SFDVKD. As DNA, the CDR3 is TGTGCCACCAGTGATCCCACAGGGTACGAGCAGTACTTC. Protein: CATSDPTGYEQYF.

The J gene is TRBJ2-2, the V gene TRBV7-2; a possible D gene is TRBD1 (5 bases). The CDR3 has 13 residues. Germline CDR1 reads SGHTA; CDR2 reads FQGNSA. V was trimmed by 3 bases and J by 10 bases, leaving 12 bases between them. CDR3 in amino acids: CASSFPGKEELFF. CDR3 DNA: TGTGCCAGCAGCTTCCCAGGGAAGGAGGAGCTGTTTTTT.

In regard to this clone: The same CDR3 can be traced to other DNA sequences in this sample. DNA for the CDR3: TGTGCCAGCAGTACCTCCGGGACTAGCTACAATGAGCAGTTCTTC. It yields the protein CASSTSGTSYNEQFF. The rearrangement joins TRBV6-5 to TRBJ2-1; 8 nucleotides agree with TRBD2. In germline, CDR1 is MNHEY, CDR2 SVGAGI. J lost 3 bases, V lost 5 bases, and 6 bases had no gene match. The CDR3 contains 15 residues.

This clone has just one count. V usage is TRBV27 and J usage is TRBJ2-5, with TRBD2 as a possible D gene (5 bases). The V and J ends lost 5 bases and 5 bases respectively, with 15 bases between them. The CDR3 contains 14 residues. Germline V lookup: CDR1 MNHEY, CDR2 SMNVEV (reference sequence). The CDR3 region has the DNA TGTGCCAGCAGTCCCCGGCCGGGGTGGGAGACCCAGTACTTC. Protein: CASSPRPGWETQYF.

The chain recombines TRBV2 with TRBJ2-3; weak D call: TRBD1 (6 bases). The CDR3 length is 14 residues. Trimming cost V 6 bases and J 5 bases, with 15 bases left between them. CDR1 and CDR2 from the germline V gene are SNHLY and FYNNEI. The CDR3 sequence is CASRPGLQGDTQYF. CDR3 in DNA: TGTGCCAGCAGACCCGGTCTACAGGGAGATACGCAGTATTTT.

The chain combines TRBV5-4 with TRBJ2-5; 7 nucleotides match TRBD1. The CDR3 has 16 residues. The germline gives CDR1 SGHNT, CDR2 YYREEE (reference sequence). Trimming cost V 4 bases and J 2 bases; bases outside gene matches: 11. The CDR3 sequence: CASSHRQGTVQETQYF. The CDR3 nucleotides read TGTGCCAGCAGCCATAGACAGGGAACGGTACAAGAGACCCAGTACTTC.

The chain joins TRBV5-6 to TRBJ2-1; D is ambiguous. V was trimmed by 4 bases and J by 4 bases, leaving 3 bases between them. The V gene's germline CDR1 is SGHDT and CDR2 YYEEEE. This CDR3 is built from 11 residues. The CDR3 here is CASSAYNEQFF. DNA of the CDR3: TGTGCCAGCAGCGCGTACAATGAGCAGTTCTTC.

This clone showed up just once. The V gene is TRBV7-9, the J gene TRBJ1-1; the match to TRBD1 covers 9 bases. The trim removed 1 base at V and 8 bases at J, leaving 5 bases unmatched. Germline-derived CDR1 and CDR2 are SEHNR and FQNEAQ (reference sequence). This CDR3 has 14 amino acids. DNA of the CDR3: TGTGCCAGCAGCTTAGGGGACAGGGTTGGGGAAGCTTTCTTT. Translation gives CASSLGDRVGEAFF.

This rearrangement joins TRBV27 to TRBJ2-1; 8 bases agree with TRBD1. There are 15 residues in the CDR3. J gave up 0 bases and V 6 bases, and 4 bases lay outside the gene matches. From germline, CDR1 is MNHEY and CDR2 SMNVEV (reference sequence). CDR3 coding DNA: TGTGCCAGCAGCCCCACAGGGGGCTCCTACAATGAGCAGTTCTTC. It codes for CASSPTGGSYNEQFF.

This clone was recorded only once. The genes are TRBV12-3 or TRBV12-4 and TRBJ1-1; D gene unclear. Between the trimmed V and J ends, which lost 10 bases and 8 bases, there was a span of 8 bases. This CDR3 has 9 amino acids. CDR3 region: CATTEEAFF. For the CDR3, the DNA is TGTGCCACGACGGAGGAAGCTTTCTTT.

For the CDR3, the DNA is TGTGCCAGCAGCGTCGACAGGGGGCCAAACACCGGGGAGCTGTTTTTT. Translating it yields CASSVDRGPNTGELFF. The chain couples TRBV9 to TRBJ2-2; TRBD1 agrees at 10 bases. V was clipped by 2 bases and J by 2 bases; unmatched bases: 3. The germline gives CDR1 SGDLS, CDR2 YYNGEE. The CDR3 length is 16 residues.

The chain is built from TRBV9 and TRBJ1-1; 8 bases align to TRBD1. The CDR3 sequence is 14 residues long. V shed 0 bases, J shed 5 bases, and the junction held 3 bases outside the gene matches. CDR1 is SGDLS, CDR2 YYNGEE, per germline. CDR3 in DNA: TGTGCCAGCAGCGTAGGGACAGGGTTTACTGAAGCTTTCTTT. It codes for CASSVGTGFTEAFF. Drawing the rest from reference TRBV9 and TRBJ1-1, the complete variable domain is DSGVTQTPKHLITATGQRVTLRCSPRSGDLSVYWYQQSLDQGLQFLIQYYNGEERAKGNILERFSAQQFPDLHSELNLSSLELGDSALYFCASSVGTGFTEAFFGQGTRLTVV.

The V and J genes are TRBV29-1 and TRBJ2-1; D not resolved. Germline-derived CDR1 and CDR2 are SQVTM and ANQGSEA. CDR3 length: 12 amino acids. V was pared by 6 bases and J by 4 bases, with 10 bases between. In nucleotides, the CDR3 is TGCAGCGTGGAGACGGATTACAATGAGCAGTTCTTC. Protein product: CSVETDYNEQFF.

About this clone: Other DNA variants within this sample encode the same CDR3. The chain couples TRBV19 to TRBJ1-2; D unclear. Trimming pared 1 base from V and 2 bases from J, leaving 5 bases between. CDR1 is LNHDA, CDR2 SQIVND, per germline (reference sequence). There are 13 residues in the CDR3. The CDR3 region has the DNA TGTGCCAGTAGTATAGGAGGGAACTATGGCTACACCTTC. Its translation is CASSIGGNYGYTF.

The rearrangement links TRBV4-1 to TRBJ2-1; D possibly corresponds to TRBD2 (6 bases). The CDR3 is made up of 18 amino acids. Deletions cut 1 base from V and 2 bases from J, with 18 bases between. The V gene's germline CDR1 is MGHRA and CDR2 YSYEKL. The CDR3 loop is CASSQGTAGKRAYNEQFF. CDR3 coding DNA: TGCGCCAGCAGCCAAGGAACGGCGGGAAAGCGGGCCTACAATGAGCAGTTCTTC.

The CDR3 loop reads CAWSLGRNTEAFF. The CDR3 DNA reads TGTGCCTGGAGTTTGGGGAGGAACACTGAAGCTTTCTTT. The rearrangement joins TRBV30 to TRBJ1-1; D is unclear. V lost 2 bases and J 1 base, leaving 8 bases between the germline ends. The germline gives CDR1 GTSNPN, CDR2 SVGIG (reference sequence). This CDR3 has 13 amino acids.